A single sample gave rise to the 32 T cell receptor beta chains below, sequenced in a study of response to subunit inactivated influenza vaccine. MiXCR, run by TCRdb on the RT-PCR reads, gives a single entry per CDR3 protein. The data hold fewer than 550,000 distinct CDR3 sequences, with around 25% observed a single time. This specimen consisted of CD4+ T cells sorted from PBMCs, obtained around 5 days after vaccination. The receptors come from a man in his fifties who received an inactivated influenza vaccine.

This clonotype was picked up a small number of times. The rearrangement uses TRBV20-1 and TRBJ2-2; D not resolved. Trimming stripped 1 base from V and 0 bases from J, with 3 bases between. This CDR3 comprises 13 residues. Germline CDR1 is DFQATT and CDR2 is SNEGSKA (reference sequence). CDR3 protein: CSARGANTGELFF. The DNA of the CDR3 is TGCAGTGCTAGAGGTGCGAACACCGGGGAGCTGTTTTTT.

The chain has TRBV5-1 and TRBJ2-1, with TRBD2 matching 7 bases. V gave up 1 base and J gave up 5 bases; unmatched junction bases: 6. The CDR3 sequence is 15 residues long. From germline, CDR1 is SGHRS and CDR2 YFSETQ. Here the CDR3 DNA reads TGCGCCAGCAGCTTGAGGCCTAGCGGAGACAATGAGCAGTTCTTC. Its protein is CASSLRPSGDNEQFF.

CDR3 residues: CASSSLSGGRTDTQYF. The CDR3 DNA follows: TGTGCCAGCAGCTCTCTATCAGGGGGCCGCACAGATACGCAGTATTTT. This chain links TRBV5-4 with TRBJ2-3; TRBD1 aligns across 8 bases. There are 16 residues in the CDR3. Trimming at V came to 3 bases and at J to 1 base, leaving 7 bases not matched to a gene. From germline, CDR1 is SGHNT and CDR2 YYREEE (reference sequence).

This rearrangement joins TRBV28 to TRBJ2-7; 9 bases are shared with TRBD1. J lost 5 bases, V lost 8 bases, and 4 bases had no gene match. The CDR3 covers 12 residues. Germline V gene data show CDR1 as MDHEN and CDR2 as SYDVKM. CDR3 residues: CASGQGLDEQYF. For the CDR3, the DNA is TGTGCCAGCGGACAGGGGTTGGACGAGCAGTACTTC.

This sequence joins TRBV10-3 and TRBJ1-6; tentatively, D is TRBD1 (5 bases). The germline V and J ends were trimmed by 4 bases and 6 bases, with 10 bases remaining between them. Germline V CDR1 and CDR2: ENHRY, SYGVKD. This CDR3 is 14 amino acids long. CDR3 in amino acids: CAISVQETNSPLHF. The DNA of the CDR3 is TGTGCCATCAGTGTACAGGAGACTAATTCACCCCTCCACTTT.

Only a few counts were recorded for this clonotype. This sequence joins TRBV2 and TRBJ2-5; weak D call: TRBD1 (6 bases). The CDR3 is 15 amino acids. V was trimmed by 4 bases and J by 0 bases, leaving 12 bases between them. Per the germline V gene, CDR1 is SNHLY and CDR2 is FYNNEI. The CDR3 region is CASSGLQGYQETQYF. CDR3 nucleotides: TGTGCCAGCAGTGGCCTGCAGGGGTACCAAGAGACCCAGTACTTC.

J is TRBJ2-7 and V is TRBV2; D ambiguous. Germline CDR1 is SNHLY and CDR2 is FYNNEI. CDR3 length equals 13 residues. With 4 bases removed from V and 2 bases from J, the gap between germline ends came to 9 bases. In DNA form, the CDR3 reads TGTGCCAGCAGTGTTGAGAGCGCCTACGAGCAGTACTTC. Its protein product is CASSVESAYEQYF.

V usage is TRBV29-1 and J usage is TRBJ2-7, with 11 bases identical to TRBD2. This CDR3 contains 18 residues. CDR1 and CDR2 (germline): SQVTM, ANQGSEA. With 5 bases clipped from V and 1 base from J, the junction kept 16 bases outside the gene matches. CDR3 sequence (DNA): TGCAGCGTTTCAGGAGGAACAGGGACTAGCGGAGATTCCTACGAGCAGTACTTC. Protein sequence: CSVSGGTGTSGDSYEQYF.

Worth noting for this clonotype: A much bigger clone sits one base away, suggesting this may be a read error. This rearrangement joins TRBV7-8 to TRBJ2-1; 7 bases match TRBD2. Germline loops: CDR1 SGHVS, CDR2 FQNEAQ. J gave up 1 base and V 6 bases, and 12 bases lay outside the gene matches. The CDR3 covers 17 residues. The CDR3 sequence is CASSWTRGSLSYNEQFF. In DNA form, the CDR3 reads TGTGCCAGCAGTTGGACTAGAGGGAGTTTATCCTACAATGAGCAGTTCTTC.

This clonotype was counted only a few times. The V call is TRBV20-1, the J call TRBJ2-5, with D perhaps TRBD1 (5 bases). CDR3 length: 13 residues. V shed 8 bases and J shed 2 bases, with 15 bases lying between them. Germline CDR1 and CDR2: DFQATT and SNEGSKA (reference sequence). This chain's CDR3 is CSTRQTLQETQYF. DNA of the CDR3: TGCAGTACTCGACAGACTCTACAAGAGACCCAGTACTTC.

The V call is TRBV6-6, the J call TRBJ2-7; D not certain. The V gene's germline CDR1 is MNHNY and CDR2 SVGAGI (reference sequence). The CDR3 is made up of 12 amino acids. The V and J ends lost 2 bases and 7 bases respectively, with 9 bases between them. CDR3 region: CASSYEVGEQYF. CDR3 DNA: TGTGCCAGCAGTTACGAGGTGGGAGAGCAGTACTTC.

The rearrangement links TRBV5-1 to TRBJ1-3; 8 bases are shared with TRBD1. Germline V gene lookup returns CDR1 SGHRS and CDR2 YFSETQ. After removal of 4 bases from V and 2 bases from J, the junction contained 2 bases not matched to a gene. The CDR3 totals 14 residues. The CDR3 nucleotides are TGCGCCAGCAGCCGGGGACAGGCTGGAAACACCATATATTTT. Protein: CASSRGQAGNTIYF.

This chain connects TRBV5-1 to TRBJ2-3, with no clear D. This CDR3 comprises 13 residues. Germline CDR1 is SGHRS and CDR2 is YFSETQ. Trimming stripped 1 base from V and 2 bases from J, with 5 bases between. The CDR3 nucleotides are TGCGCCAGCAGCTTGATCGACACAGATACGCAGTATTTT. Protein: CASSLIDTDTQYF.

This rearrangement joins TRBV15 to TRBJ2-1, with 11 bases lining up with TRBD2. The CDR3 sequence is 15 residues long. The germline V gene encodes CDR1 LNHNV and CDR2 YYDKDF (reference sequence). After removal of 0 bases from V and 7 bases from J, the junction contained 2 bases not matched to a gene. The CDR3 nucleotides read TGTGCCACCAGCAGAGATCTAGCGGGAGGAAATGAGCAGTTCTTC. Translation gives CATSRDLAGGNEQFF.

This clonotype was detected only a few times. The J gene is TRBJ1-1, the V gene TRBV6-2 or TRBV6-3; D is unclear. The CDR3 runs to 13 residues. Germline V CDR1 and CDR2: MNHEY, SVGEGT. V was trimmed by 8 bases and J by 0 bases, leaving 10 bases between them. In DNA form, the CDR3 reads TGTGCCAGCGGGGATATTATGAACACTGAAGCTTTCTTT. This gives the protein CASGDIMNTEAFF.

The chain links TRBV4-3 to TRBJ2-6; D gene uncertain. The CDR3 is made up of 15 amino acids. Trimming took 0 bases from V and 5 from J, leaving 8 bases between them. Germline V lookup: CDR1 LGHNA, CDR2 YSLEER. For the CDR3, the DNA is TGCGCCAGCAGCCAAGACGTCGTACGGGCCAACGTCCTGACTTTC. It encodes CASSQDVVRANVLTF.

As regards this clonotype: One end of the junction is discordant with germline, which a read error may explain. J is TRBJ1-1 and V is TRBV7-2, with 11 nucleotides matching TRBD1. The CDR3 covers 13 residues. Germline V gene data show CDR1 as SGHTA and CDR2 as FQGNSA. The DNA of the CDR3 is TGTGCCAGCAGCCGTCCGGGACAGGGGGATTATAATTTT. Translated: CASSRPGQGDYNF.

The chain carries TRBV6-2 or TRBV6-3 and TRBJ2-5; D call uncertain. Germline-derived CDR1 and CDR2 are MNHEY and SVGEGT. Deletions cut 0 bases from V and 4 bases from J, with 15 bases between. The CDR3 is 16 amino acids. Written as DNA, the CDR3 is TGTGCCAGCAGTTACTCGATCCGGGCCTCGGGAGAGACCCAGTACTTC. It codes for CASSYSIRASGETQYF.

The chain carries TRBV20-1 and TRBJ2-1; 11 bases map to TRBD2. The germline V gene encodes CDR1 DFQATT and CDR2 SNEGSKA (reference sequence). Trimming took 3 bases from V and 6 from J; bases not matched to a gene: 13. The CDR3 has 17 amino acids. CDR3 bases: TGCAGTGCTAGGATAGCGGGAGGGTCTATGGCTCGCAATGAGCAGTTCTTC. It is translated as CSARIAGGSMARNEQFF.

The CDR3: CASSPMQGRAVGYTF. In DNA form, the CDR3 reads TGTGCCAGCAGCCCTATGCAGGGAAGGGCTGTTGGCTACACCTTC. The chain has TRBV5-5 and TRBJ1-2; possible D gene TRBD1, 5 bases. Germline V CDR1 and CDR2: SGHKS, YYEKEE (reference sequence). The V gene lost 4 bases and the J gene lost 7 bases, with 20 bases spanning the gap. There are 15 residues in the CDR3.

This rearrangement joins TRBV5-5 to TRBJ1-5; no clear D gene. The CDR3 is 15 residues long. With 1 base removed from V and 1 base from J, the gap between germline ends came to 9 bases. The germline V gene encodes CDR1 SGHKS and CDR2 YYEKEE (reference sequence). CDR3 protein: CASSLSSGSNQPQHF. The CDR3 region has the DNA TGTGCCAGCAGCTTGAGTTCGGGAAGCAATCAGCCCCAGCATTTT.

This clonotype was counted at least ten times. This chain links TRBV12-3 or TRBV12-4 with TRBJ2-3; D gene unclear. This CDR3 is built from 11 residues. V lost 3 bases, J lost 5 bases, and 3 bases lay in between. The CDR3 protein is CASSFLDTQYF. CDR3 bases: TGTGCCAGCAGTTTTCTAGATACGCAGTATTTT.

The count of this clonotype is one. The gene calls are TRBV4-3 and TRBJ2-1; D is ambiguous. V shed 0 bases and J shed 6 bases, with 15 bases lying between them. There are 16 residues in the CDR3. Germline CDR1 and CDR2: LGHNA and YSLEER. CDR3 sequence reads: CASSQDLGGSFNEQFF. The CDR3 coding sequence is TGCGCCAGCAGCCAAGATCTCGGCGGATCATTCAATGAGCAGTTCTTC.

This clonotype showed up just a few times. The chain carries TRBV7-2 and TRBJ2-7; 15 bases match TRBD2. CDR3 length: 15 amino acids. The germline CDR1 and CDR2 sequences are SGHTA and FQGNSA. The trim removed 5 bases at V and 4 bases at J, leaving 3 bases unmatched. CDR3: CASSRTSGGGYEQYF. The CDR3 bases are TGTGCCAGCAGCCGGACTAGCGGGGGGGGTTACGAGCAGTACTTC.

This clonotype was detected only a few times. The CDR3: CASSRKQRTGGSTDTQYF. The CDR3 region has the DNA TGTGCCAGCAGCCGGAAACAAAGGACAGGGGGGAGCACAGATACGCAGTATTTT. This chain uses TRBV4-2 with TRBJ2-3, with TRBD1 identical over 10 bases. CDR3 size: 18 residues. CDR1 and CDR2 from the germline V gene are LGHNA and YNFKEQ. The ends lost 4 bases at V and 0 bases at J; junction bases unmatched: 10.

V usage is TRBV20-1 and J usage is TRBJ2-1; the D gene could be TRBD1 or TRBD2 (5 bases each). Germline V gives CDR1 DFQATT, CDR2 SNEGSKA (reference sequence). With 3 bases removed from V and 3 bases from J, the gap between germline ends came to 12 bases. The CDR3 is 14 amino acids. CDR3 nucleotide sequence: TGCAGTGCTAGTTTGGGACCTATCTACAATGAGCAGTTCTTC. It codes for CSASLGPIYNEQFF.

This clonotype was counted a few times. CDR3 amino acids: CASSLDRGSGELFF. Here the CDR3 DNA reads TGCGCCAGCAGCTTAGACAGGGGAAGCGGGGAGCTGTTTTTT. The rearrangement links TRBV5-1 to TRBJ2-2; 8 positions match TRBD1. From germline, CDR1 is SGHRS and CDR2 YFSETQ. CDR3 size: 14 residues. V gave up 2 bases and J gave up 7 bases; unmatched junction bases: 4.

The J gene is TRBJ2-7, the V gene TRBV29-1; 7 bases line up with TRBD1. Germline values: CDR1 SQVTM, CDR2 ANQGSEA. The CDR3 is made up of 13 amino acids. V lost 6 bases, J lost 3 bases, and 8 bases stayed unmatched. CDR3 nucleotides: TGCAGCGTCGCCCGGGACAGATACTACGAGCAGTACTTC. Protein: CSVARDRYYEQYF.

The chain is built from TRBV2 and TRBJ1-4, with D perhaps TRBD1 (5 bases). CDR1 SNHLY and CDR2 FYNNEI come from the germline V gene. The CDR3 has 13 amino acids. With 8 bases removed from V and 0 bases from J, the gap between germline ends came to 7 bases. The chain's CDR3 is CASAGATNEKLFF. The CDR3 DNA sequence: TGTGCCAGCGCGGGGGCAACTAATGAAAAACTGTTTTTT. Filled out from reference TRBV2 and TRBJ1-4, the complete variable domain reads EPEVTQTPSHQVTQMGQEVILRCVPISNHLYFYWYRQILGQKVEFLVSFYNNEISEKSEIFDDQFSVERPDGSNFTLKIRSTKLEDSAMYFCASAGATNEKLFFGSGTQLSVL.

The gene calls are TRBV7-9 and TRBJ2-1; TRBD1 might be the D (6 bases). The germline V and J ends were trimmed by 4 bases and 3 bases, with 13 bases remaining between them. CDR3 length: 15 residues. The V gene's germline CDR1 is SEHNR and CDR2 FQNEAQ (reference sequence). CDR3 sequence reads: CASSSTGHSYNEQFF. In DNA form, the CDR3 reads TGTGCCAGCAGCTCGACGGGACACAGCTACAATGAGCAGTTCTTC.

This clonotype was counted many times. The J gene is TRBJ2-5, the V gene TRBV5-1; unclear D gene. Germline CDR1 SGHRS, CDR2 YFSETQ. This CDR3 has 13 amino acids. Trimming removed 2 bases from V and 5 bases from J, with 10 bases in between. The CDR3 protein is CASSLGFRETQYF. CDR3 DNA: TGCGCCAGCAGCTTAGGGTTCCGGGAGACCCAGTACTTC.

The chain has TRBV19 and TRBJ2-1; a possible D gene is TRBD2 (5 bases). V gave up 6 bases and J gave up 1 base, with 10 bases separating them. The CDR3 has 14 amino acids. Germline V gives CDR1 LNHDA, CDR2 SQIVND (reference sequence). The CDR3 protein is CASRLEGSYNEQFF. The CDR3 bases are TGTGCCAGTAGACTAGAGGGATCCTACAATGAGCAGTTCTTC.